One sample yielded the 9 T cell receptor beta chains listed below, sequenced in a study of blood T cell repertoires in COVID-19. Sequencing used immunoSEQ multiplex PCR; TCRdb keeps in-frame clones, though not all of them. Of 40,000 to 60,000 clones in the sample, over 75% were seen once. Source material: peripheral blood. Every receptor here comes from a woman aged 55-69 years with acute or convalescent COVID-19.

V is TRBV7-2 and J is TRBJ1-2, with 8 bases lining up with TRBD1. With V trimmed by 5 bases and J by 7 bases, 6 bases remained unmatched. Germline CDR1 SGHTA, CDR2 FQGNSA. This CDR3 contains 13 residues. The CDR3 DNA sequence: TGTGCCAGCAGCGCCCGACAGGGGCTTGGCTACACCTTC. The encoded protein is CASSARQGLGYTF.

DNA of the CDR3: TGTGCCACCAGCAGAGGATTGACAGGCTTCGGCTATGGCTACACCTTC. Translated, it gives CATSRGLTGFGYGYTF. The chain couples TRBV15 to TRBJ1-2, with D perhaps matching TRBD1 (6 bases). The germline V gene has CDR1 LNHNV and CDR2 YYDKDF (reference sequence). The germline V and J ends were trimmed by 1 base and 4 bases, with 16 bases remaining between them. CDR3 length: 16 amino acids.

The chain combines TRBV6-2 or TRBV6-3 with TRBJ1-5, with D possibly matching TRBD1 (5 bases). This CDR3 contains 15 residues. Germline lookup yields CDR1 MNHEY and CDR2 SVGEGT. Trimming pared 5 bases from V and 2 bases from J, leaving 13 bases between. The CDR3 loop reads CASSPSGFGNQPQHF. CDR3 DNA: TGTGCCAGCAGTCCCTCAGGGTTTGGCAATCAGCCCCAGCATTTT.

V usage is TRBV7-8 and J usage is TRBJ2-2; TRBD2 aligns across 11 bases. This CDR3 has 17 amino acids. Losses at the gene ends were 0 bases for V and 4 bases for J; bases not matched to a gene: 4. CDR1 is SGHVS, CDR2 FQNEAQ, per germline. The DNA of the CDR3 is TGTGCCAGCAGCTTAGCAATAGCGGGGGGGACCACCGGGGAGCTGTTTTTT. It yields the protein CASSLAIAGGTTGELFF. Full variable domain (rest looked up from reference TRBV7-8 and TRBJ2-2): GAGVSQSPRYKVAKRGQDVALRCDPISGHVSLFWYQQALGQGPEFLTYFQNEAQLDKSGLPSDRFFAERPEGSVSTLKIQRTQQEDSAVYLCASSLAIAGGTTGELFFGEGSRLTVL.

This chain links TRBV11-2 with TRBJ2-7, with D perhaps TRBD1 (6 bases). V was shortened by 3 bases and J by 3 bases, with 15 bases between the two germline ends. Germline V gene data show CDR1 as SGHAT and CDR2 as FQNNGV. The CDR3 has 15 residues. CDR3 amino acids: CASSFTGTANYEQYF. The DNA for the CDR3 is TGTGCCAGCAGCTTCACAGGGACCGCTAACTACGAGCAGTACTTC. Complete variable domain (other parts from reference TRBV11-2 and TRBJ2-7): EAGVAQSPRYKIIEKRQSVAFWCNPISGHATLYWYQQILGQGPKLLIQFQNNGVVDDSQLPKDRFSAERLKGVDSTLKIQPAKLEDSAVYLCASSFTGTANYEQYFGPGTRLTVT.

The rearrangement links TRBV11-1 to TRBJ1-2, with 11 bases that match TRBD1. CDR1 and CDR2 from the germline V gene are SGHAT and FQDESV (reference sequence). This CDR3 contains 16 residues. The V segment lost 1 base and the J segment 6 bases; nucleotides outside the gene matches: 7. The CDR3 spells CASSLDGGTGGDGYTF. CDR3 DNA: TGTGCCAGCAGCTTAGATGGCGGGACAGGGGGTGATGGCTACACCTTC.

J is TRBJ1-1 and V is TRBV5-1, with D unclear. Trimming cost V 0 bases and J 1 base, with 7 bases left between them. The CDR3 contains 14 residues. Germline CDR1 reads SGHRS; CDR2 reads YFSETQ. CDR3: CASSLGAENTEAFF. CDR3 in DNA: TGCGCCAGCAGCTTGGGGGCAGAGAACACTGAAGCTTTCTTT. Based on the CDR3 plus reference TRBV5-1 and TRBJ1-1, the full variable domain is KAGVTQTPRYLIKTRGQQVTLSCSPISGHRSVSWYQQTPGQGLQFLFEYFSETQRNKGNFPGRFSGRQFSNSRSEMNVSTLELGDSALYLCASSLGAENTEAFFGQGTRLTVV.

In DNA, the CDR3 is TGTGCCAGCAGTGCGGACAGGGTTTATGGCTACACCTTC. It specifies CASSADRVYGYTF. V usage is TRBV2 and J usage is TRBJ1-2, with 8 bases lining up with TRBD1. V lost 4 bases and J lost 5; bases outside the gene matches: 3. The germline V gene has CDR1 SNHLY and CDR2 FYNNEI. The CDR3 totals 13 residues.

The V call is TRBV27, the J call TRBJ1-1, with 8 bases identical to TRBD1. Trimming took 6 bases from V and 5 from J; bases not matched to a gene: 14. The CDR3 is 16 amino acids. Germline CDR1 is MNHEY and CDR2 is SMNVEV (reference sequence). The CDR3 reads CASRPARTGGRTEAFF. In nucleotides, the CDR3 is TGTGCCAGCAGACCCGCCCGAACAGGGGGAAGAACTGAAGCTTTCTTT.